This T cell receptor beta chain was documented in a study of blood T cell repertoires in COVID-19 (TCRdb year 2020). Regarding the complete study: The collaborator samples originated in the United States, Italy and Spain and spanned the acute and convalescent phases of COVID-19. The material from the prospective study consisted of cDNA or gDNA derived from T cells, B-cell-depleted T cells, or PBMCs. Where available, HLA class I and class II types were taken from metadata supplied by the sample provider and were not determined by assay-based typing. Subjects who had been exposed to COVID-19, were actively infected with it, or had recovered from it provided the deeply sampled blood TCRbeta repertoires that made up the dataset. Samples were obtained from the ongoing ImmuneRACE study (first 160 participants) and from 1,254 subjects provided by 6 global collaborators. A freely available public database, intended as a resource for researchers studying the immune response to SARS-CoV-2, is where the repertoires were released. Nearly every sample came with metadata listing a de-identified subject ID, COVID-19 status, age in years and sex.

Each collaborating institution followed its own protocols to collect whole blood in K2EDTA tubes. For TCRbeta analysis, collaborators shipped samples in one of three forms: frozen whole blood, isolated PBMCs, or DNA extracted from either of those sample types. General study outcomes and caveats: How much clinical and demographic metadata was included differed by source and by participant, and the metadata was provided uncurated.

As to this clone: Its antigen target is currently unknown. Within one base of it there is no much larger clone, and no base qualities were kept.

The CDR3 holds 15 amino acids from the cysteine to the phenylalanine. The retained sequence is limited to the CDR3, 45 bases, with the frame set at the first base. According to the germline V gene, CDR1 reads MNHEY and CDR2 reads SVGAGI. V is cut by 2 bases and J by 1 base, and the space between the germline ends is 12 bases. TCRbeta CDR3 regions were amplified from genomic DNA by means of the immunoSEQ Assay, a bias-controlled multiplex PCR. In the paper's pipeline: Nucleated cell counts per sample were estimated from amplification of reference gene primers within the assay. Sequence reads were collapsed and filtered to measure the absolute abundance of every unique TCRbeta CDR3 rearrangement. Productive Simpson clonality was computed per sample as the square root of Simpson's diversity index over productive rearrangements. TCRdb provides this immuneACCESS table in a form limited to in-frame rearrangements. Some clones are lacking; in checked studies, under half of them reflect an unresolved V gene, and why the rest are absent is not known. V, J and clone size are taken as reported in that table, and D and trimming were inferred from the DNA itself. The sample table lists 300,000 or so clones, around 86% of them with a count of one. Of the sample, 1% falls within the top ten clones.

What was sequenced was peripheral blood. This sequence was found in a man in his fifties with active or convalescent COVID-19. The sequence is built from TRBV6-5 and TRBJ2-7, and the D gene may be TRBD1, 5 bases matching. The DNA is TGTGCCAGCAGTTACGGATCAGGGAAATCCTACGAGCAGTACTTC. This gives the protein CASSYGSGKSYEQYF.